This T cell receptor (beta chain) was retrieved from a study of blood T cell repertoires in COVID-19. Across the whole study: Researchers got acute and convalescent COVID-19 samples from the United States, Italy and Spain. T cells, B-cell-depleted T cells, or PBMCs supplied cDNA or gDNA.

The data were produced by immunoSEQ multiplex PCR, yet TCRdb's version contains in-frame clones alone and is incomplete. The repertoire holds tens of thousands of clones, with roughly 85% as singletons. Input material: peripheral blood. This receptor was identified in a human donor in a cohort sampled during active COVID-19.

CDR3 loop: CAWDSRASYSPLHF. CDR3 nucleotide sequence: TGTGCCTGGGACAGTCGGGCCTCATATTCACCCCTCCACTTT. The J gene is TRBJ1-6, the V gene TRBV21-1; TRBD1, the table's D call, was not compared with the DNA. TRBV21-1 is an annotated pseudogene. This CDR3 region has 14 residues.